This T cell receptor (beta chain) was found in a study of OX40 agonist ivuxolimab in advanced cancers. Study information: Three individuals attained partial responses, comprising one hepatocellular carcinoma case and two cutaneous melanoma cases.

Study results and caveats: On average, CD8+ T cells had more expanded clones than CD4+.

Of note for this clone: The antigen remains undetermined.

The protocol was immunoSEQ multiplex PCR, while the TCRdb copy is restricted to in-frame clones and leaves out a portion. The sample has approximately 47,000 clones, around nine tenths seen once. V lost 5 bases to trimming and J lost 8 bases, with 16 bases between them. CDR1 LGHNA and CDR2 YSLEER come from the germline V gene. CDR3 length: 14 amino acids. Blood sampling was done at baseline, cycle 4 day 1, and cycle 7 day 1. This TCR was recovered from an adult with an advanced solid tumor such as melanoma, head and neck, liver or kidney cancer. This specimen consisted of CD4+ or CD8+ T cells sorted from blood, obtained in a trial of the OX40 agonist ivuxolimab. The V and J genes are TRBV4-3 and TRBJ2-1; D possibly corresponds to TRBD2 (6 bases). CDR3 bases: TGCGCCAGCAGCGATGTTGGAGGGCCGGATGAGCAGTTCTTC. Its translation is CASSDVGGPDEQFF.